These T cell receptor beta chains were read from a single sample in a study of graft-versus-host responses after intestinal transplantation. Their antigens remain unidentified. Generated by immunoSEQ multiplex PCR, the TCRdb table keeps only in-frame clones and is missing some. The data contain tens of thousands of clones, about nine tenths of them singletons. This specimen consisted of unstimulated CD4+ T cells sorted from spleen or lymph node cells, obtained before intestinal transplant. The receptors here all came from a human donor who received an intestinal transplant. CDR3s include the opening cysteine and the closing phenylalanine or tryptophan. Each record gives: CDR3 DNA, CDR3 protein, V gene, CDR3 length, D gene, clone size, J gene. The D gene is left open where the match is weak. Clone size is shown for a subset of rows, as once, few, many or a class of expanded clone.

TGTGCCAGCAGCTTACCGGGACAGGGATATTACGAGCAGTACTTC CASSLPGQGYYEQYF TRBV5-6 15 TRBD1 . TRBJ2-7
TGTGCCAGCAGCACGGGACAGGGGAATGGCTACACCTTC CASSTGQGNGYTF TRBV9 13 TRBD1 once TRBJ1-2
TGTGCCAGCAGCTTAGAAAGTTTCGGGGGCTACACCTTC CASSLESFGGYTF TRBV11-3 13 . once TRBJ1-2
TGTGCCAGCAGTGCCCCGGGAATGGGGAACAATGAGCAGTTCTTC CASSAPGMGNNEQFF TRBV2 15 . . TRBJ2-1
TGTGCCAGCAGTTCAAGGGGTGGGCCCCAGCATTTT CASSSRGGPQHF TRBV6-5 12 . . TRBJ1-5
TGTGCCAGCAGAGGGGGAAAGCAGGCTGCTAACTATGGCTACACCTTC CASRGGKQAANYGYTF TRBV27 16 . . TRBJ1-2
TGTGCCAGCAGTGCTACGTACGAGCAGTACTTC CASSATYEQYF TRBV6-4 11 . . TRBJ2-7
TGTGCCATCAGTGATGTCCAGGGTGACTATGGCTACACCTTC CAISDVQGDYGYTF TRBV10-3 14 . . TRBJ1-2
TGCGCCAGCAGTGACGGGGGCGAGCAGTACTTC CASSDGGEQYF TRBV10-2 11 . . TRBJ2-7
TGTGCCAGCAGCTTAGTCGTATCGGGGGGGAGCTCCTACGAGCAGTACTTC CASSLVVSGGSSYEQYF TRBV11-3 17 TRBD2 . TRBJ2-7
TGTGCCAGCAGCCATGGAGCTTCCTACGAGCAGTACTTC CASSHGASYEQYF TRBV14 13 . . TRBJ2-7
TGTGCCAGCTCTCGGCAGGGACAGGGAAACACCGGGGAGCTGTTTTTT CASSRQGQGNTGELFF TRBV18 16 TRBD1 . TRBJ2-2
TGCAGCGTTCGACAGGGATTTATTGATTCACCCCTCCACTTT CSVRQGFIDSPLHF TRBV29-1 14 TRBD1 . TRBJ1-6
TGTGCCAGCAGCTTAAGCGCTTCGGGGCAGTACTTC CASSLSASGQYF TRBV7-2 12 . . TRBJ2-7
TGTGCTAGTGGTTTGACAGGGCCCTATGGCTACACCTTC CASGLTGPYGYTF TRBV12-5 13 . . TRBJ1-2
TGTGCCAGCAGCACATCCGGGACTCATAACACCGGGGAGCTGTTTTTT CASSTSGTHNTGELFF TRBV7-9 16 . . TRBJ2-2
TGTGCCAGCTCACCAAGCAGGGGTGCCCGGGAATATGGCTACACCTTC CASSPSRGAREYGYTF TRBV18 16 . . TRBJ1-2
TGTGCCTGGAGTGTACGACTCCCCTATGAGACCCAGTACTTC CAWSVRLPYETQYF TRBV30 14 . . TRBJ2-5
TGTGCCAGCAGCTTCCCGGGACTTCCCTACAATGAGCAGTTCTTC CASSFPGLPYNEQFF TRBV11-3 15 . . TRBJ2-1
TGTGCCATTCGGAGAGGGGCAGGGGATGGCTACACCTTC CAIRRGAGDGYTF TRBV10-3 13 . . TRBJ1-2
TGCGCCAGCAGCCAAGCGGGAGGGGGAAGGTCCTACGAGCAGTACTTC CASSQAGGGRSYEQYF TRBV4-3 16 TRBD2 . TRBJ2-7
TGTGCCAGCAGCTTAGCCAGGGGTTTGGACACCATATATTTT CASSLARGLDTIYF TRBV7-8 14 . . TRBJ1-3
TGCAGCGTTCCGGTATCTGGGGCCAACGTCCTGACTTTC CSVPVSGANVLTF TRBV29-1 13 . . TRBJ2-6
TGTGCCAGTAGTATAGCGTTCCGCAGGGTTAGGTTTGATACGCAGTATTTT CASSIAFRRVRFDTQYF TRBV19 17 . . TRBJ2-3
TGTGCCAGCAGCTTTAGGAGGGGGAACACCGGGGAGCTGTTTTTT CASSFRRGNTGELFF TRBV7-2 15 . . TRBJ2-2
TGTGCCAGTCAAGTCGCGACGGGTAGCTCTGGAAACACCATATATTTT CASQVATGSSGNTIYF TRBV19 16 . once TRBJ1-3
TGTGCCATCAGCAAGGACAGGGCCACTGAAGCTTTCTTT CAISKDRATEAFF TRBV10-3 13 TRBD1 few TRBJ1-1
TGCAGCGTTGTGACTCCCAACTATGGCTATACCTTC CSVVTPNYGYTF TRBV29-1 12 . . TRBJ1-2
TGTGCCAGCAGCTTAACCGGACAGGGCCACGAGCAGTACTTC CASSLTGQGHEQYF TRBV7-8 14 TRBD1 once TRBJ2-7
TGCGCCAGCAGCTTGGACCTAGCGGGGGGAGAGACCCAGTACTTC CASSLDLAGGETQYF TRBV5-1 15 TRBD2 . TRBJ2-5
TGTGCCAGCAGAAGGGGAGGGGTGAACACTGAAGCTTTCTTT CASRRGGVNTEAFF TRBV2 14 . . TRBJ1-1
TGTGCCAGCAGTTTATCGGGCAGGGGGCACGGCTACACCTTC CASSLSGRGHGYTF TRBV27 14 TRBD1 . TRBJ1-2
TGCGCCAGCAGCCGGGGACAGGGGGATGGCTACACCTTC CASSRGQGDGYTF TRBV4-3 13 TRBD1 . TRBJ1-2
TGTGCCAGCACTATGGAGACAGGGGCCGGAAACACCATATATTTT CASTMETGAGNTIYF TRBV7-2 15 TRBD1 . TRBJ1-3
TGTGCCAGCAGCGCCACTAGCGGGGGTTCCTACAATGAGCAGTTCTTC CASSATSGGSYNEQFF TRBV5-6 16 TRBD2 . TRBJ2-1
TGTGCCAGCACTTATTGGAACACTGAAGCTTTCTTT CASTYWNTEAFF TRBV2 12 . . TRBJ1-1
TGTGCCAGCAGCGCAAGCAGGGGATCAAGCAATCAGCCCCAGCATTTT CASSASRGSSNQPQHF TRBV9 16 . . TRBJ1-5
TGTGCCAGCAGTAAACAGGGAGTTAACTCCTACGAGCAGTACTTC CASSKQGVNSYEQYF TRBV27 15 . . TRBJ2-7
TGTGCCAGCAGTTTATTATCGTCAGGGAATACGGCTTTCTTT CASSLLSSGNTAFF TRBV27 14 . . TRBJ1-1
TGTGCCAGTAGTACACAGGGAGGCAATCAGCCCCAGCATTTT CASSTQGGNQPQHF TRBV19 14 . . TRBJ1-5